Following are 26 T cell receptor beta chains from one sample sequenced in a study of blood T cells in healthy people across ages. A second PCR, run for roughly 7 to 11 cycles, used a sample-barcoded 5' primer plus a J-beta primer mix. One entry per CDR3 protein results from TCRdb running MiXCR on the 5' RACE reads. The data show over 1,200,000 distinct CDR3 sequences, 55% to 75% seen once. Sequencing was carried out using blood. These receptors came from a man aged 18-30 years in good health.

The V gene is TRBV6-5, the J gene TRBJ2-7, with a possible D match to TRBD1 (6 bases). The J call is doubtful: the DNA matches TRBJ2-5 better. From germline, CDR1 is MNHEY and CDR2 SVGAGI. The CDR3 sequence is 14 residues long. CDR3 region: CASTPRTAQETQYF. The CDR3 DNA reads as TGTGCCAGCACTCCTAGGACAGCACAAGAGACCCAGTACTTC.

This clonotype was observed a few times. V gene TRBV28 combines with J gene TRBJ2-7; TRBD2 matches at 7 bases. The CDR3 length is 15 residues. CDR1 and CDR2 from the germline V gene are MDHEN and SYDVKM. J gave up 5 bases and V 3 bases, and 10 bases lay outside the gene matches. CDR3 sequence (DNA): TGTGCCAGCAGTTTCGGGGGGTCGACGGGGGACGAGCAGTACTTC. Its translation is CASSFGGSTGDEQYF.

V and J are TRBV27 and TRBJ2-3; D uncertain. CDR1 and CDR2 (germline): MNHEY, SMNVEV (reference sequence). This CDR3 region has 13 residues. V dropped 7 bases and J dropped 1 base, with 9 bases sitting between them. The CDR3: CASNDLGTDTQYF. CDR3 sequence (DNA): TGTGCCAGCAACGATCTGGGCACAGATACGCAGTATTTT.

The rearrangement links TRBV6-6 to TRBJ1-2; tentative D call: TRBD1 (5 bases). CDR3 length: 16 residues. CDR1 MNHNY and CDR2 SVGAGI come from the germline V gene (reference sequence). Between the trimmed V and J ends, which lost 6 bases and 0 bases, there was a span of 17 bases. The CDR3 here is CASSAQGGRTNYGYTF. DNA for the CDR3: TGTGCCAGCAGCGCCCAGGGTGGGCGGACTAACTATGGCTACACCTTC.

Only a few counts were recorded for this clonotype. The V and J genes are TRBV5-6 and TRBJ2-7, with 7 nucleotides matching TRBD2. Gene TRBJ2-5 matches the end of the DNA better, so the J call may be wrong. The CDR3 runs 17 residues. Germline V gene sequence: CDR1 SGHDT, CDR2 YYEEEE. Written as DNA, the CDR3 is TGTGCCAGCAGCCCAAAAGCGGGGTACGGTCTCACAGAGACCCAGTACTTC. This gives the protein CASSPKAGYGLTETQYF.

The chain links TRBV25-1 to TRBJ2-7, with a weak D call TRBD1 (6 bases). The CDR3 is 16 residues long. From germline, CDR1 is MGHDK and CDR2 SYGVNS. V was cut by 3 bases and J by 0 bases, with 15 bases left in between. The CDR3 protein is CASSDPSGRGSYEQYF. Here the CDR3 DNA reads TGTGCCAGCAGTGACCCCAGCGGCAGGGGCTCCTACGAGCAGTACTTC.

The chain combines TRBV18 with TRBJ1-1; 7 bases fit TRBD1. Per the germline V gene, CDR1 is KGHSH and CDR2 is LQKENI. The junction had 10 bases not matched to a gene; V was cut back by 6 bases and J by 6 bases. This CDR3 region has 14 residues. In DNA form, the CDR3 reads TGTGCCAGCTCGATACAGGGGAACAGGGCTGAAGCTTTCTTT. Amino acid sequence: CASSIQGNRAEAFF.

This clonotype was recorded once. The chain has TRBV6-1 and TRBJ2-7, with TRBD1 identical over 9 bases. The CDR3 has 14 residues. V lost 4 bases, J lost 3 bases, and 4 bases stayed unmatched. Germline assignment: CDR1 MNHNS and CDR2 SASEGT. The CDR3 region is CASSADRGYYEQYF. The CDR3 nucleotides are TGTGCCAGCAGTGCGGACAGGGGATACTACGAGCAGTACTTC.

This clonotype was seen only once. This chain uses TRBV9 with TRBJ1-2; D gene unclear. Germline values: CDR1 SGDLS, CDR2 YYNGEE. V was trimmed by 0 bases and J by 9 bases, leaving 9 bases between them. This CDR3 has 12 residues. CDR3 region: CASSVASGSYTF. CDR3 in DNA: TGTGCCAGCAGCGTAGCTTCCGGTAGCTACACCTTC.

The CDR3 DNA follows: TGCGCCAGCAGCCAAGGGTCCGGCCCCAACCCCTACGAGCAGTACTTC. It encodes CASSQGSGPNPYEQYF. The chain uses TRBV4-1 and TRBJ2-4; D gene ambiguous. The J call is uncertain, as TRBJ2-7 better fits the DNA end. Per the germline V gene, CDR1 is MGHRA and CDR2 is YSYEKL. The length of the CDR3 is 16 residues.

The chain uses TRBV10-3 and TRBJ1-1, with D perhaps matching TRBD1 (5 bases). V lost 3 bases and J lost 4, with 12 bases in between. This CDR3 has 14 amino acids. CDR1 and CDR2 from the germline V gene are ENHRY and SYGVKD. The CDR3 nucleotides read TGTGCCATCAGTGAAGGAGGGGTATCCACTGAAGCTTTCTTT. Residues: CAISEGGVSTEAFF.

This clonotype has just a few counts. This chain joins TRBV29-1 and TRBJ2-4; D is unresolved. The V and J ends lost 6 bases and 0 bases respectively, with 12 bases between them. Germline lookup yields CDR1 SQVTM and CDR2 ANQGSEA. There are 14 residues in the CDR3. The CDR3 spells CSVDDSLAKNIQYF. The CDR3 bases are TGCAGCGTAGATGACTCTCTAGCCAAAAACATTCAGTACTTC.

The J gene is TRBJ1-6, the V gene TRBV30; D call uncertain. V was trimmed by 5 bases and J by 7 bases, leaving 18 bases between them. Germline CDR1 is GTSNPN and CDR2 is SVGIG (reference sequence). CDR3 length: 15 residues. For the CDR3, the DNA is TGTGCCTGGGCGAAAAGACTGGACGGGAATTCACCCCTCCACTTT. This gives the protein CAWAKRLDGNSPLHF.

The chain uses TRBV4-3 and TRBJ1-2, with D perhaps matching TRBD1 (5 bases). CDR3 size: 16 residues. Germline CDR1 LGHNA, CDR2 YSLEER. With 1 base removed from V and 6 bases from J, the gap between germline ends came to 18 bases. The DNA of the CDR3 is TGCGCCAGCAGCCAAGTCCACCGGGGGAGTGTCGATGGCTACACCTTC. Encoded protein: CASSQVHRGSVDGYTF.

As for this clonotype: One end of the junction does not line up with germline, which may come from a read error. The chain joins TRBV2 to TRBJ2-1, with 9 nucleotides matching TRBD2. With the DNA end fitting TRBJ2-7 better, the J assignment may be wrong. The CDR3 has 14 residues. Germline CDR1 SNHLY, CDR2 FYNNEI. The CDR3 spells CASREGVAGVEQYF. CDR3 bases: TGTGCCAGCAGAGAAGGGGTAGCGGGAGTCGAGCAGTACTTC.

This chain joins TRBV29-1 and TRBJ2-5; TRBD2 aligns across 7 bases. The CDR3 is 14 amino acids. With 4 bases clipped from V and 5 bases from J, the junction kept 10 bases outside the gene matches. Germline-derived CDR1 and CDR2 are SQVTM and ANQGSEA. CDR3 in DNA: TGCAGCGTTGTCGGTCGGGGGGAGATGGAGACCCAGTACTTC. As protein: CSVVGRGEMETQYF.

The chain carries TRBV6-4 and TRBJ2-2; 11 nucleotides align to TRBD1. V dropped 6 bases and J dropped 7; count of bases not matched to a gene: 7. The CDR3 loop spans 15 amino acids. Germline V gene lookup returns CDR1 MRHNA and CDR2 SNTAGT. The CDR3 region has the DNA TGTGCCAGCAGCCACCGGACAGGGGGCAGCGGGGAGCTGTTTTTT. Residues: CASSHRTGGSGELFF.

This sequence joins TRBV20-1 and TRBJ2-5; D remains unclear. Per germline, CDR1 DFQATT and CDR2 SNEGSKA (reference sequence). V lost 3 bases, J lost 5 bases, and 10 bases lay in between. The length of the CDR3 is 12 residues. As DNA, the CDR3 is TGCAGTGCTAGTCAACAAGGGGAGACCCAGTACTTC. This encodes CSASQQGETQYF.

The J gene is TRBJ2-4, the V gene TRBV6-6; D is uncertain. The closer fit of TRBJ2-5 to the DNA end suggests the J call may be wrong. Per the germline V gene, CDR1 is MNHNY and CDR2 is SVGAGI (reference sequence). The CDR3 is 14 amino acids. CDR3 region: CASSYKTLRETQYF. The CDR3 nucleotides read TGTGCCAGCAGTTACAAGACCCTGCGAGAGACCCAGTACTTC.

This chain links TRBV27 with TRBJ2-7, with TRBD2 as a possible D gene (6 bases). The germline V and J ends were trimmed by 3 bases and 7 bases, with 10 bases remaining between them. Looked up from germline, CDR1 is MNHEY and CDR2 is SMNVEV (reference sequence). CDR3 size: 12 residues. The CDR3 bases are TGTGCCAGCAGTTTGCTGGAGGGGGAGCAGTACTTC. This encodes CASSLLEGEQYF.

The gene calls are TRBV20-1 and TRBJ2-4; TRBD1 matches at 8 bases. With V trimmed by 3 bases and J by 8 bases, 9 bases remained unmatched. From germline, CDR1 is DFQATT and CDR2 SNEGSKA (reference sequence). There are 14 residues in the CDR3. The chain's CDR3 is CSASPGQGADIQYF. Here the CDR3 DNA reads TGCAGTGCTAGCCCTGGACAGGGTGCGGACATTCAGTACTTC.

The gene calls are TRBV11-2 and TRBJ2-5, with 7 bases identical to TRBD1. This CDR3 has 16 residues. CDR1 and CDR2 from the germline V gene are SGHAT and FQNNGV. J gave up 0 bases and V 0 bases, and 4 bases lay outside the gene matches. CDR3 protein: CASSLEGTAYQETQYF. The CDR3, as DNA: TGTGCCAGCAGCTTAGAGGGGACAGCGTACCAAGAGACCCAGTACTTC.

The chain is built from TRBV11-2 and TRBJ1-2; 8 nucleotides line up with TRBD1. The CDR3 consists of 17 residues. Germline lookup yields CDR1 SGHAT and CDR2 FQNNGV. The V and J ends lost 4 bases and 2 bases, in that order; junction bases with no gene match: 12. This CDR3 is CASSSLLRTGQNYGYTF. As DNA, the CDR3 is TGTGCCAGCAGCTCTCTTCTCCGGACAGGGCAGAACTATGGCTACACCTTC.

CDR3 sequence (DNA): TGTGCCAGCAGTCGAGGGGGCGAGAGGCAGTTCTTC. This encodes CASSRGGERQFF. This chain uses TRBV12-3 or TRBV12-4 with TRBJ2-1; TRBD1 matches 7 bases. Trimming took 5 bases from V and 12 from J; bases not matched to a gene: 7. The CDR3 spans 12 residues.

The chain couples TRBV7-2 to TRBJ2-7; D not certain. The CDR3 extends over 13 amino acids. Deletions cut 2 bases from V and 7 bases from J, with 12 bases between. Germline CDR1 and CDR2: SGHTA and FQGNSA. The CDR3 region is CASSLYAPPEQYF. The CDR3, as DNA: TGTGCCAGCAGCTTATACGCCCCGCCGGAGCAGTACTTC.

The chain links TRBV7-9 to TRBJ2-7; TRBD2 might be the D (5 bases). Germline lookup yields CDR1 SEHNR and CDR2 FQNEAQ (reference sequence). V lost 0 bases and J lost 5, with 17 bases in between. The CDR3 totals 16 residues. The CDR3 region is CASSLASRRGFDEQYF. CDR3 nucleotides: TGTGCCAGCAGCTTAGCAAGCCGTCGGGGTTTCGACGAGCAGTACTTC.